This T cell receptor beta chain is from a study of shared clonotypes between healthy human individuals. Findings of the study overall: Clonotype sharing across donors was expected to vary with sequencing depth. A generally larger estimated richness was seen in naive subsets than in memory subsets.

To note about this clone: Its specificity is unknown.

CDR1 and CDR2 (germline): SGHTA, FQGTGA. Trimming removed 2 bases from V and 8 bases from J; junction bases left unmatched: 10. The length of the CDR3 is 17 residues. Sequenced by immunoSEQ multiplex PCR; TCRdb stores in-frame clones only, minus some. The top ten hold 0.85% to 1% of the sample, which has about a million clones, 70% to 80% seen once. The TCR comes from a young man in good health. Some clones in this sample may be carry-over from other donors' samples. The V call is TRBV7-3, the J call TRBJ2-1; 12 bases match TRBD2. The sequenced material came from memory CD4+ T cells from PBMCs. The sample's subset: CD45RA-negative fraction. The DNA of the CDR3 is TGTGCCAGCAGCTTAGTGGCACTAGCGGGAGGAATGGATGAGCAGTTCTTC. Its protein is CASSLVALAGGMDEQFF.